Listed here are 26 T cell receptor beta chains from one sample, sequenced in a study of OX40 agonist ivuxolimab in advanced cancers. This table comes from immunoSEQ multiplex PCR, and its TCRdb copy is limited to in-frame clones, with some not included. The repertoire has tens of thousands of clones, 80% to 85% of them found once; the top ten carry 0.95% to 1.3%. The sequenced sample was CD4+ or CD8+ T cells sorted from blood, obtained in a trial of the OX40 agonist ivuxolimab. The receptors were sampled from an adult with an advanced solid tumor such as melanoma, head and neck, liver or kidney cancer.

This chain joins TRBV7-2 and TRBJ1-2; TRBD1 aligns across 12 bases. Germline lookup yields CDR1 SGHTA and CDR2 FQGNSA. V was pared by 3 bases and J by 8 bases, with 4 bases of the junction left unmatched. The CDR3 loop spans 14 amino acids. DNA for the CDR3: TGTGCCAGCAGCTTCGGGACAGGGGGCAGAGGCTACACCTTC. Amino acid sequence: CASSFGTGGRGYTF.

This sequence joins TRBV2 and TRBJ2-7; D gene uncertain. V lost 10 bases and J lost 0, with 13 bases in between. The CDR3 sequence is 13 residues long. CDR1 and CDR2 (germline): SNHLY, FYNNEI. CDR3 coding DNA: TGTGCCACCCGGACCGATAGCTCCTACGAGCAGTACGTC. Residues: CATRTDSSYEQYV.

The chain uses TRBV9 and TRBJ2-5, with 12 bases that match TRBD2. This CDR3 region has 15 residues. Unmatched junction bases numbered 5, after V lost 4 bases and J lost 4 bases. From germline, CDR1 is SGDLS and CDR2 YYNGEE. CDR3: CASSPVLAGGETQYF. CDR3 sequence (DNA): TGTGCCAGCAGCCCCGTACTAGCGGGGGGAGAGACCCAGTACTTC. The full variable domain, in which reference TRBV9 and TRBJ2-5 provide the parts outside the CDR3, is DSGVTQTPKHLITATGQRVTLRCSPRSGDLSVYWYQQSLDQGLQFLIQYYNGEERAKGNILERFSAQQFPDLHSELNLSSLELGDSALYFCASSPVLAGGETQYFGPGTRLLVL.

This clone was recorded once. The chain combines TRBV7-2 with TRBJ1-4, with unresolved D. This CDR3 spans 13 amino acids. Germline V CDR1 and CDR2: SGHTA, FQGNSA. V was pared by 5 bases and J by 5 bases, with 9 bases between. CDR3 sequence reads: CASSKGLNEKLFF. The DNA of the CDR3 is TGTGCCAGCAGCAAGGGCCTGAATGAAAAACTGTTTTTT.

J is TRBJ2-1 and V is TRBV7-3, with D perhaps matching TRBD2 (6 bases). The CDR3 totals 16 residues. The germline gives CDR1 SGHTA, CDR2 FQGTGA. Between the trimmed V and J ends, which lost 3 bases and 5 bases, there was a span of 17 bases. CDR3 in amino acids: CASSFYSSGRHNEQFF. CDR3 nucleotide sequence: TGTGCCAGCAGCTTCTATTCCTCCGGGAGACACAATGAGCAGTTCTTC.

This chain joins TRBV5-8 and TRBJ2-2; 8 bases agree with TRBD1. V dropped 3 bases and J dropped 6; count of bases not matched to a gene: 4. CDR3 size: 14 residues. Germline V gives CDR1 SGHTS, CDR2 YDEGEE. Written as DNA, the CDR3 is TGTGCCAGCAGCTCCAAACAGGGGGCCGGGGAGCTGTTTTTT. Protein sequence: CASSSKQGAGELFF.

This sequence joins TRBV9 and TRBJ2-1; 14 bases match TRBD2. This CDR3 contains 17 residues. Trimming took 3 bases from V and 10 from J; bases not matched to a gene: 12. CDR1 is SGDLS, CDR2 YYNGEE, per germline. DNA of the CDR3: TGTGCCAGCAGCGCCCCCCCGGGACTAGCGGGGGTCGGGGAGCAGTTCTTC. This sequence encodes CASSAPPGLAGVGEQFF.

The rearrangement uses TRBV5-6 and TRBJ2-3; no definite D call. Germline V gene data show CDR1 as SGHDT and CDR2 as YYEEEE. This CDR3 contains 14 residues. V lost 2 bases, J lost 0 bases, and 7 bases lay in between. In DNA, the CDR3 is TGTGCCAGCAGCTTTGTGGTTAGCACAGATACGCAGTATTTT. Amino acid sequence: CASSFVVSTDTQYF.

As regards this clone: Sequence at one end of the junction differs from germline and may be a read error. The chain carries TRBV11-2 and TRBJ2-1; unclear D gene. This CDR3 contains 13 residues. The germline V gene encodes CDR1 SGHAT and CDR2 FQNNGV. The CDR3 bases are TGTGCCAGCAGCTTGGGATACAAGGGTGGTTTGATCTTC. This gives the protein CASSLGYKGGLIF.

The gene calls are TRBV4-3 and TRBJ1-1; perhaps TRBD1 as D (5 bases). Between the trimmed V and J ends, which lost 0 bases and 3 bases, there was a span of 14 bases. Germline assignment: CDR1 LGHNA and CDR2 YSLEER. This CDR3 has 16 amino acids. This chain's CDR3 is CASSQDGRLGDTEAFF. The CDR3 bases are TGCGCCAGCAGCCAAGATGGTAGGTTAGGGGACACTGAAGCTTTCTTT.

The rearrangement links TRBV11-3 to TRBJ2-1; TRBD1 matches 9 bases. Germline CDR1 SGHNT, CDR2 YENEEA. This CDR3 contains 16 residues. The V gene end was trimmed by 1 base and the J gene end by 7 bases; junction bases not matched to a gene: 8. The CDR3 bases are TGTGCCAGCAGCTTAGTTTCTACAGGGGGCTGGAATGAGCAGTTCTTC. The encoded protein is CASSLVSTGGWNEQFF.

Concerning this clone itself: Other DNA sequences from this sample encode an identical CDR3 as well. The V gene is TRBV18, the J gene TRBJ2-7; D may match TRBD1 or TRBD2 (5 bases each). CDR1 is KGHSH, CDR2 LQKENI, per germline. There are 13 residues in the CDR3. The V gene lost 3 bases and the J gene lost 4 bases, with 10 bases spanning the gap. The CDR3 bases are TGTGCCAGCTCACCTGGGACGGGGTACGAGCAGTACTTC. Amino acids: CASSPGTGYEQYF.

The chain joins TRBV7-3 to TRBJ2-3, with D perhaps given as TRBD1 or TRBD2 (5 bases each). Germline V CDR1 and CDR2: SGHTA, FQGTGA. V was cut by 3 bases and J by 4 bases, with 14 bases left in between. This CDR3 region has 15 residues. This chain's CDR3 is CASSFSGLVSDTQYF. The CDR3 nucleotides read TGTGCCAGCAGCTTCTCGGGGCTAGTGTCAGATACGCAGTATTTT. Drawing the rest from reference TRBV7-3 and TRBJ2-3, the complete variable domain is GAGVSQTPSNKVTEKGKYVELRCDPISGHTALYWYRQSLGQGPEFLIYFQGTGAADDSGLPNDRFFAVRPEGSVSTLKIQRTERGDSAVYLCASSFSGLVSDTQYFGPGTRLTVL.

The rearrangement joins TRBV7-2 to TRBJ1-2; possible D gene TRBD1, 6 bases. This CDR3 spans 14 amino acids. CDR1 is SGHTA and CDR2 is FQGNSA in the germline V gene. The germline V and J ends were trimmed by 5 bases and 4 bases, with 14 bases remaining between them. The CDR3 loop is CASSPQGGPYGYTF. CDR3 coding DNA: TGTGCCAGCAGCCCGCAAGGGGGGCCCTATGGCTACACCTTC.

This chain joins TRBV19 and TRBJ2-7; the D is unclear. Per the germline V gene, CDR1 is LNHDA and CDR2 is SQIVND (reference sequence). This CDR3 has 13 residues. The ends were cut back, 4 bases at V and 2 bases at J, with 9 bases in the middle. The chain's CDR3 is CASSKSHTYEQYV. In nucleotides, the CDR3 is TGTGCCAGTAGTAAATCTCACACCTACGAGCAGTACGTC.

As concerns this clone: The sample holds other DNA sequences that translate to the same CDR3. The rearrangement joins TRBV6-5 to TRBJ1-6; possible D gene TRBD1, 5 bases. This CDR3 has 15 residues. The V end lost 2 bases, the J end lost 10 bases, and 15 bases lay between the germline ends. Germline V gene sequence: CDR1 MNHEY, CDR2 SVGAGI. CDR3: CASSYGGGNGSPLHF. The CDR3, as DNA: TGTGCCAGCAGTTACGGCGGGGGGAATGGATCACCCCTCCACTTT.

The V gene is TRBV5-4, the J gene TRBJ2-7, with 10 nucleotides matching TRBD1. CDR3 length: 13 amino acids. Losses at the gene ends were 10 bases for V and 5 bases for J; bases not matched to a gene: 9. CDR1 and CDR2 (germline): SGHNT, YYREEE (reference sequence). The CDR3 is CALSRDRGHEQYV. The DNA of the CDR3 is TGTGCCCTAAGCAGGGACAGGGGCCACGAGCAGTACGTC.

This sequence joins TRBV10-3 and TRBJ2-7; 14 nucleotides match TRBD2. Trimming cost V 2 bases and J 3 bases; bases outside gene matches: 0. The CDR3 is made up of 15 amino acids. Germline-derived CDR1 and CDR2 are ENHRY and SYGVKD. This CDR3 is CAISEGLAGGYEQYV. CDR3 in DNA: TGTGCCATCAGTGAGGGACTAGCGGGGGGCTACGAGCAGTACGTC.

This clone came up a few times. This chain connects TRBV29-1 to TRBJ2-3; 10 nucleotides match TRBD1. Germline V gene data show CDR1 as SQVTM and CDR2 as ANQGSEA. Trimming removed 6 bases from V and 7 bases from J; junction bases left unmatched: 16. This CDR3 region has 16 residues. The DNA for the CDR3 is TGCAGCGTGGGAACGGCGGGGACAGGGGTGGGAAATACGCAGTATTTT. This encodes CSVGTAGTGVGNTQYF.

The DNA for the CDR3 is TGTGCCAGCACCCCATTCCGGGGGGGAACTGAAGCTTTCTTT. Protein product: CASTPFRGGTEAFF. The chain joins TRBV6-6 to TRBJ1-1, with TRBD1 as a possible D gene (5 bases). Trimming pared 7 bases from V and 5 bases from J, leaving 17 bases between. The CDR3 runs 14 residues. The V gene's germline CDR1 is MNHNY and CDR2 SVGAGI (reference sequence).

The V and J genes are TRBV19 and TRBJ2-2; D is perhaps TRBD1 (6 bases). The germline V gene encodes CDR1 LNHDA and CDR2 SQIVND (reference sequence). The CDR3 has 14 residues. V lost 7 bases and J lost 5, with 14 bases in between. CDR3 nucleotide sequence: TGTGCCAGTACCGACCTACAGGGAACCGGGGAGCTGTTTTTT. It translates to CASTDLQGTGELFF.

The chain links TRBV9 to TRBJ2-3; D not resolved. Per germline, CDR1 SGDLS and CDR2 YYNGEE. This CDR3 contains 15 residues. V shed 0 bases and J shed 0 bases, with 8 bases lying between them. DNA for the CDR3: TGTGCCAGCAGCGTAGGGCTAATGAGCACAGATACGCAGTATTTT. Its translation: CASSVGLMSTDTQYF.

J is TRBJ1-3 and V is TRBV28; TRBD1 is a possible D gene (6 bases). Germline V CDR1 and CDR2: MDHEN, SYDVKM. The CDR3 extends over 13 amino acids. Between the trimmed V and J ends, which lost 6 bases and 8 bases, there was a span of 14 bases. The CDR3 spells CASRGATRDTIYF. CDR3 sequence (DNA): TGTGCCAGCAGGGGGGCTACACGGGACACCATATATTTT. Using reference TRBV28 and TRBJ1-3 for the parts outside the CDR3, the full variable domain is DVKVTQSSRYLVKRTGEKVFLECVQDMDHENMFWYRQDPGLGLRLIYFSYDVKMKEKGDIPEGYSVSREKKERFSLILESASTNQTSMYLCASRGATRDTIYFGEGSWLTVV.

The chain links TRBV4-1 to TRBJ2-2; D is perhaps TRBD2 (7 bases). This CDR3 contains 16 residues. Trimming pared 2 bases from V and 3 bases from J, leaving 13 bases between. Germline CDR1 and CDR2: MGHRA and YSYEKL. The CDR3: CASSQRGGIDTGELFF. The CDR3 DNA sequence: TGCGCCAGCAGCCAAAGGGGGGGAATCGACACCGGGGAGCTGTTTTTT.

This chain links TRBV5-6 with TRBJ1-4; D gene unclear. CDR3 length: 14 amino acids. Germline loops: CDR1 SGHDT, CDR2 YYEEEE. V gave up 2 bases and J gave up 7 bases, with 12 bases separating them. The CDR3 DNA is TGTGCCAGCAGCTTAAGCCCCCTAGGTGAAAAACTGTTTTTT. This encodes CASSLSPLGEKLFF.

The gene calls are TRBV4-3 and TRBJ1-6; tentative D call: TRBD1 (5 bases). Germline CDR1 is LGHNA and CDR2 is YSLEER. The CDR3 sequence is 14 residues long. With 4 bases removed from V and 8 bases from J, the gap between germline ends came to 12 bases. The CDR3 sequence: CASSPTTGDSPLHF. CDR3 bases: TGCGCCAGCAGCCCCACGACGGGGGATTCACCCCTCCACTTT.